One sample yielded the 17 T cell receptor beta chains listed below, sequenced in a study of T cell repertoires in cytomegalovirus infection. Their specific antigens are unknown. One entry per CDR3 protein results from TCRdb running MiXCR on the reads. Of about 68,000 distinct CDR3 sequences in the sample, 22% are singletons; the top ten hold 65% to 85%. Sequencing used PBMCs, sequenced either directly or after in vitro stimulation (not recorded which). The origin of the receptors is a human donor in good health (CMV status not recorded). Some clones in this sample may be carry-over from other donors' samples.

The chain has TRBV30 and TRBJ1-5, with D maybe TRBD1 (5 bases). The CDR3 totals 13 residues. The V gene's germline CDR1 is GTSNPN and CDR2 SVGIG (reference sequence). V was trimmed by 0 bases and J by 7 bases, leaving 10 bases between them. DNA for the CDR3: TGTGCCTGGAGTGTCGGTGGGGACCAGCCCCAGCATTTT. Protein: CAWSVGGDQPQHF. The full variable domain, completed using reference TRBV30 and TRBJ1-5, is SQTIHQWPATLVQPVGSPLSLECTVEGTSNPNLYWYRQAAGRGLQLLFYSVGIGQISSEVPQNLSASRPQDRQFILSSKKLLLSDSGFYLCAWSVGGDQPQHFGDGTRLSIL.

In its sample, this clonotype was seen many times. The chain employs TRBV11-3 and TRBJ2-1; 12 bases agree with TRBD2. The ends lost 1 base at V and 5 bases at J; junction bases unmatched: 9. CDR3 size: 18 residues. In germline, CDR1 is SGHNT, CDR2 YENEEA. For the CDR3, the DNA is TGTGCCAGCAGCTTAGGCCTACTAGCGGGAGGACCCAACAATGAGCAGTTCTTC. Translation: CASSLGLLAGGPNNEQFF.

This clonotype came up many times. The rearrangement joins TRBV7-2 to TRBJ2-2, with TRBD2 identical over 14 bases. Germline lookup yields CDR1 SGHTA and CDR2 FQGNSA. V was pared by 3 bases and J by 7 bases, with 4 bases of the junction left unmatched. This CDR3 comprises 16 residues. As DNA, the CDR3 is TGTGCCAGCAGCTTGAGACTAGCGGGAGGGGGCGGGGAGCTGTTTTTT. Its translation: CASSLRLAGGGGELFF.

The V call is TRBV24-1, the J call TRBJ1-5; 8 bases align to TRBD1. V trimming: 5 bases; J trimming: 4 bases; junction bases outside the gene matches: 9. CDR1 is KGHDR, CDR2 SFDVKD, per germline. CDR3 length: 16 residues. The CDR3 loop is CATSARTGNGNQPQHF. In nucleotides, the CDR3 is TGTGCCACCAGTGCTCGGACAGGGAACGGTAATCAGCCCCAGCATTTT.

As for this clonotype: At one boundary the junction diverges from the germline segment, which might be a read error. This rearrangement joins TRBV7-8 to TRBJ2-6; no clear D gene. The CDR3 is made up of 13 amino acids. Germline V gives CDR1 SGHVS, CDR2 FQNEAQ. CDR3 protein: CASSLPPSNVPTF. The CDR3 DNA is TGTGCCAGCAGCTTACCCCCATCCAACGTCCCGACTTTC.

This clonotype was observed a handful of times. The chain has TRBV5-1 and TRBJ1-6, with D maybe TRBD1 (6 bases). Trimming took off 4 bases at V and 7 bases at J, with 21 bases between the two ends. Germline V gene data show CDR1 as SGHRS and CDR2 as YFSETQ. The CDR3 consists of 17 residues. Written as DNA, the CDR3 is TGCGCCAGCAGCAATATTTTCGACAGGTCCTCCAATTCACCCCTCCACTTT. Its protein is CASSNIFDRSSNSPLHF.

This rearrangement joins TRBV5-4 to TRBJ2-3, with D hard to call. Per the germline V gene, CDR1 is SGHNT and CDR2 is YYREEE (reference sequence). V lost 4 bases to trimming and J lost 5 bases, with 29 bases between them. This CDR3 is 19 amino acids long. The CDR3 protein is CASSAPVAEPPLLGDTQYF. Here the CDR3 DNA reads TGTGCCAGCAGCGCCCCCGTTGCGGAACCACCTCTTTTGGGAGATACGCAGTATTTT.

The rearrangement uses TRBV12-5 and TRBJ2-1; perhaps TRBD2 as D (6 bases). The germline V gene has CDR1 LGHNT and CDR2 FRNRAP. V gave up 6 bases and J gave up 14 bases, with 8 bases separating them. This CDR3 comprises 9 residues. The DNA of the CDR3 is TGTGCTAGTGGGGCGGGAAAGTTCTTC. Translating gives CASGAGKFF.

The genes are TRBV20-1 and TRBJ2-1; 8 positions match TRBD2. Per the germline V gene, CDR1 is DFQATT and CDR2 is SNEGSKA (reference sequence). The CDR3 consists of 15 residues. V lost 5 bases to trimming and J lost 6 bases; unmatched junction nucleotides: 12. The CDR3 loop reads CSAPGGAGLGNEQFF. The CDR3 region has the DNA TGCAGTGCTCCCGGGGGGGCGGGCCTGGGCAATGAGCAGTTCTTC.

The chain employs TRBV4-1 and TRBJ2-3, with D hard to call. The CDR3 spans 14 residues. Per the germline V gene, CDR1 is MGHRA and CDR2 is YSYEKL. Trimming cost V 8 bases and J 0 bases, with 12 bases left between them. The CDR3 coding sequence is TGCGCCAGCGGTGACGACACTAGCACAGATACGCAGTATTTT. Its translation is CASGDDTSTDTQYF.

The CDR3 reads CASSDTSGPYNEQFF. The CDR3 DNA sequence: TGTGCCAGCAGCGACACTAGCGGGCCCTACAATGAGCAGTTCTTC. The chain combines TRBV5-6 with TRBJ2-1; 9 bases align to TRBD2. CDR3 size: 15 residues. Germline V gene lookup returns CDR1 SGHDT and CDR2 YYEEEE. V lost 4 bases to trimming and J lost 2 bases; unmatched junction nucleotides: 4. Looking up the rest from reference TRBV5-6 and TRBJ2-1 gives the full variable domain: DAGVTQSPTHLIKTRGQQVTLRCSPKSGHDTVSWYQQALGQGPQFIFQYYEEEERQRGNFPDRFSGHQFPNYSSELNVNALLLGDSALYLCASSDTSGPYNEQFFGPGTRLTVL.

Only a few counts were recorded for this clonotype. In nucleotides, the CDR3 is TGTGCCAGCACCGGGACTAGGACCCTGGTCATTCAGTACTTC. Protein sequence: CASTGTRTLVIQYF. The chain recombines TRBV6-1 with TRBJ2-4; 8 bases agree with TRBD2. V lost 7 bases, J lost 9 bases, and 11 bases stayed unmatched. Germline lookup yields CDR1 MNHNS and CDR2 SASEGT. The CDR3 covers 14 residues.

Only a few counts were recorded for this clonotype. This sequence joins TRBV4-1 and TRBJ1-5; no clear D. Germline CDR1 reads MGHRA; CDR2 reads YSYEKL. V lost 3 bases, J lost 1 base, and 13 bases lay in between. This CDR3 has 16 residues. The CDR3 DNA sequence: TGCGCCAGCAGCCATATGATAGCCAAGAGCAATCAGCCCCAGCATTTT. Translated, it gives CASSHMIAKSNQPQHF.

This clonotype came up many times. V and J are TRBV7-2 and TRBJ2-1, with D possibly matching TRBD1 (5 bases). V lost 5 bases to trimming and J lost 1 base, with 12 bases between them. Per germline, CDR1 SGHTA and CDR2 FQGNSA. The CDR3 is 15 residues long. In DNA, the CDR3 is TGTGCCAGCAGCCGAGAGGCAGGGTCCTACAATGAGCAGTTCTTC. Translating it yields CASSREAGSYNEQFF.

This clonotype has more than one count but fewer than ten. This sequence joins TRBV9 and TRBJ2-1, with 7 bases identical to TRBD2. The CDR3 is 15 amino acids. The junction had 13 bases not matched to a gene; V was cut back by 4 bases and J by 9 bases. Germline CDR1 reads SGDLS; CDR2 reads YYNGEE. The CDR3 is CASSPSGEGYGEQFF. The DNA of the CDR3 is TGTGCCAGCAGCCCCTCGGGGGAGGGTTATGGTGAGCAGTTCTTC.

Ten or more counts support this clonotype. The chain links TRBV7-2 to TRBJ1-5; D perhaps matches TRBD1 (6 bases). CDR3 length: 13 amino acids. Germline V gene lookup returns CDR1 SGHTA and CDR2 FQGNSA. V was trimmed by 5 bases and J by 7 bases, leaving 12 bases between them. This CDR3 reads CASSIRGQQPQHF. The CDR3 coding sequence is TGTGCCAGCAGCATAAGGGGACAACAGCCCCAGCATTTT.

This clonotype has ten or more counts. The V gene is TRBV7-8, the J gene TRBJ2-7; D remains unclear. CDR3 length equals 16 residues. The V gene lost 5 bases and the J gene lost 4 bases, with 21 bases spanning the gap. Per germline, CDR1 SGHVS and CDR2 FQNEAQ. In DNA form, the CDR3 reads TGTGCCAGCAGCCCCGCGGATCGGGTCTCGATGTACGAGCAGTACTTC. Protein product: CASSPADRVSMYEQYF.